This TCR beta chain was retrieved from a study of blood T cell repertoires in COVID-19. Overall study context: Nucleic acid was either cDNA or gDNA, and it came from T cells, B-cell-depleted T cells, or PBMCs.

A case of COVID-19 had been met by exposed participants within 2 weeks before study entry. Only in-frame clones appear in the TCRdb table, and some are missing; sequencing was by immunoSEQ multiplex PCR. The sample lists a few hundred thousand clones, 85% to 90% occurring once. This CDR3 region has 14 residues. V was clipped by 7 bases and J by 7 bases; unmatched bases: 8. Germline CDR1 LGHNT, CDR2 FRNRAP. The sequenced sample consisted of PBMCs or T cells enriched from blood (not recorded which). The chain uses TRBV12-5 and TRBJ2-1, with TRBD2 matching 9 bases. This clonotype was sampled from a man aged 30 to 45 who had been exposed to COVID-19. The CDR3 DNA follows: TGTGCTAGTGAGGCGGGGGGGCTATCGAATGAGCAGTTCTTC. This codes for CASEAGGLSNEQFF. Variable domain in full (rest from reference TRBV12-5 and TRBJ2-1): DARVTQTPRHKVTEMGQEVTMRCQPILGHNTVFWYRQTMMQGLELLAYFRNRAPLDDSGMPKDRFSAEMPDATLATLKIQPSEPRDSAVYFCASEAGGLSNEQFFGPGTRLTVL.